The source of this T cell receptor (beta chain) is a study of response to subunit inactivated influenza vaccine. Each CDR3 protein gets one entry after TCRdb re-called the RT-PCR reads with MiXCR. This sample has about 240,000 distinct CDR3 sequences, with 10% to 15% found just once. This clonotype appeared many times. The CDR3 totals 11 residues. Trimming removed 4 bases from V and 7 bases from J, with 7 bases in between. Germline CDR1 is SGHTA and CDR2 is FQGNSA. The J gene is TRBJ1-2, the V gene TRBV7-2; D not resolved. The sequenced sample was non-naive T cells sorted from PBMCs, obtained roughly 15 days before vaccination. The clonotype originates from a man aged 45 to 65 who received an inactivated influenza vaccine. In DNA form, the CDR3 reads TGTGCCAGCAGCTCCTATGGTGGCTACACCTTC. Amino acid sequence: CASSSYGGYTF.